Detailed here is one TCR beta chain. Its antigen remains unidentified. No quality values exist for individual bases; no much larger clone is one base distant. Using the deep immunoSEQ assay, TCR CDR3 regions were amplified from genomic DNA by multiplex PCR. Extracted genomic DNA from each cell subset was spread evenly across all wells of several immunoSEQ 96-well plates, with each plate serving as a replicate. For sorted subsets, each replicate PCR was loaded with approximately 0.2 ug genomic DNA, equivalent to some 27,000 T cell genomes. Purified libraries were measured with a Qubit 3.0 fluorometer, size-checked on a Bioanalyzer 2100, and measured again with the KAPA Library Quantification kit. A separate single-read 150-cycle Illumina NextSeq 550 flow cell was used to sequence each immunoSEQ 96-well plate. The original methods were these. Because the immunoSEQ output held only junctional sequences and lacked quality scores, the filtering could not match the filtering applied to full-length reads. Sequences were annotated with PyIR, a Python wrapper for IgBLAST v1.9, and V/J genes and CDR3 were assigned using IMGT germline references. Reads with weak V/J assignments (E-value above 1e-6), missing CDR3, stop codons, out-of-frame junctions, or ambiguous translated residues were removed. V3J clonotypes were defined as sequences sharing an identical inferred V gene, J gene, and CDR3 amino acid sequence. To compute the percentage overlap between repertoires, the number of shared unique clonotypes was divided by the size of the smaller repertoire. Three approaches were used to assess repertoire richness: RTK rarefaction, the Chao1 estimator, and Recon v2.1 estimates of unobserved clonotypes. Generation probabilities were computed with OLGA for all TCRbeta clonotypes obtained by the gDNA method from a handful of donors. TCRdb took this table from immuneACCESS and kept in-frame rearrangements with V and J called. Such tables lack part of the clones; where checked against another copy, unresolved V genes explain under half of the gap, and the rest is unexplained. The V and J calls and clone size are taken from that table; D and trimming were inferred from the DNA. In all, the sample holds around 1.5 million clones, and 98% of those were seen once. The ten top clones hold 0.4% to 0.55% of the sample.

CDR1 and CDR2 (SGHTS, YDEGEE) derive from the germline V gene. V and J lose 2 bases and 0 bases, and a span of 12 bases separates them. The cysteine opens and the phenylalanine closes a CDR3 of 16 amino acids. Only the CDR3 DNA is retained, 48 bases long and in frame from the first base. The data are from a study of shared clonotypes between healthy human individuals (dated by TCRdb to 2018 to 2021). Concerning the study at large: Two women and a few men aged 18 to 49 years were included in the cohort. For each donor, CD4 naive and CD4 memory were each given three plates, CD8 naive was given two plates, and CD8 memory was given one plate. To estimate repertoire size and how much clonotype sharing occurs between individuals, the study deeply sequenced the blood TCR repertoires of five healthy adults. Libraries were prepared and TCR repertoires were sequenced by different laboratories using diverse techniques, in order to increase sequencing depth and limit assay-specific biases. Leukapheresis yielded between about 0.85 and 10 billion PBMCs per donor.

Donors were healthy HIV-negative adults with no recently reported acute infections or vaccinations. Only Caucasian adults living in Nashville, Tennessee, USA were represented among the donors. Magnetic negative selection was used to enrich CD4+ T cells, after which naive cells were positively selected on CD45RA and the negative fraction became the memory subset. Blood was collected by leukapheresis, and PBMCs were isolated by Ficoll-Histopaque density gradient centrifugation and then cryopreserved in liquid nitrogen vapor phase. Purity and quantity of every magnetically sorted T cell population were checked by analytical flow cytometry. Genomic DNA was isolated from every sorted fraction and measured by UV absorbance on a Nanodrop 2000c. Study-wide findings and limitations: Compared with non-shared clonotypes, clonotypes shared by all four sorted-subset donors had higher generation probabilities. Because the study included a small number of donors, the genetic and exposure-history diversity represented was limited. Larger estimated clonotype richness was generally found for naive subsets than for memory subsets. Sampling was restricted to blood, and TCR repertoires in tissues likely differ from the TCR repertoires found in blood. Pairwise subsampling led to the expectation that sequencing depth would affect the degree of clonotype sharing among donors. When a handful of donors were compared, the shared fraction of clonotypes was about 5.4% for naive CD4, around 3.6% for naive CD8, 2.3% for memory CD4, and roughly 0.4% for memory CD8. Incomplete sequencing was indicated by rarefaction of sorted-subset datasets, despite the large sequencing depth.

The source of this sequence is a man under 40 in good health. The material sequenced was naive CD4+ T cells sorted from blood. Interpreted using the paper, the cell subset or site label stands for: CD45RA+ positively selected. The V and J genes are TRBV5-8 and TRBJ2-4; confidence is insufficient to name the D gene. DNA sequence: TGTGCCAGCAGCTTCATGTCCGGTCTAGCCAAAAACATTCAGTACTTC. The encoded protein is CASSFMSGLAKNIQYF.